This TCR beta chain was found in a study of neurological immune-mediated disorders. This clonotype was observed many times. From the 5' RACE reads, TCRdb called clonotypes with MiXCR, one entry per CDR3 protein. The table records 40,000 to 50,000 distinct CDR3 sequences, more than 2% of them present only once. Germline values: CDR1 MNHNY, CDR2 SVGAGI (reference sequence). V was clipped by 2 bases and J by 0 bases, with 10 bases between them. The CDR3 runs 15 residues. This clonotype was obtained from a man aged 30-40 years with multiple sclerosis. The rearrangement uses TRBV6-6 and TRBJ1-1; perhaps TRBD1 as D (5 bases). The sequenced material came from PBMCs. The CDR3 spells CASSYPGTLNTEAFF. CDR3 DNA sequence: TGTGCCAGCAGTTACCCCGGGACTCTGAACACTGAAGCTTTCTTT.